The sequence of this TCR beta chain was determined in a study of neoadjuvant anti-PD-1 for oral cavity cancer (dated by TCRdb to the early 2020s). In the study overall: Before curative-intent surgical resection, most patients were given three to four biweekly doses of nivolumab at 3 mg/kg. A fourth nivolumab dose was given around day 43 to patients without progression, and definitive surgical resection was performed in those patients on days 50-56. Patients with complete response, partial response or stable disease by RECIST 1.1 were defined as responders, whereas patients with progression were defined as non-responders. There were 12 patients in the parent correlative cohort, and the response rate was less than 40%.

Points the paper makes about the study in general: The TCR analyses had only a few patients in each response group, and the authors called for validation in larger cohorts. After neoadjuvant nivolumab, non-responders showed significantly higher T cell clonality (Gini index) in PBMCs than responders did. A higher pretreatment blood Treg/Th17 ratio correlated with both higher pretreatment blood TCRbeta clonality and lower post-treatment tumor TCRbeta clonality.

For deep sequencing, each PBMC sample was run in six replicates, with libraries mostly built from approximately 0.45 ug of input genomic DNA. Following the manufacturer's instructions, the team built TCRbeta libraries using the immunoSEQ hsTCRbeta kit. The completed libraries were mixed into a single pool at 3 nM, then sequenced with an Illumina NovaSeq 6000 S4 flow cell. The authors processed their data as follows. The immunoSEQ Analyzer was used for raw data preprocessing and quality control. The analysis was limited to productive rearrangements, and each clonotype was defined by a unique CDR3 amino acid sequence. Using the R package tcR, the researchers computed the Gini-Simpson index as their estimate of repertoire clonality. Gini indices were compared with Student's t test, and associations with tumor size change were assessed by Pearson correlation. This is the immuneACCESS table as TCRdb keeps it, with only in-frame sequences that have V and J called. A part of the clones is gone; compared with another copy, unresolved V genes explain less than half, and the rest is unexplained. D and trimming come from the DNA, and the V and J calls and clone size come from that table. The sample includes around 17,000 clones, with nearly 70% observed a single time. The ten largest clones capture over 2% of the sample.

Counted from cysteine to phenylalanine, this CDR3 has 14 amino acids. Of all the DNA, just the CDR3 is kept, 42 bases in frame from base 1. Taken from the germline V gene, the CDR1 and CDR2 loops are SQVTM and ANQGSEA. The germline V and J ends show losses of 7 bases and 7 bases respectively, and no gene match explains 10 bases of the junction. Concerning this clone: What this receptor recognizes is not known. It has no much larger one-base neighbor in the sample; base qualities were not kept.

The time point label for this specimen denotes: before neoadjuvant nivolumab. Patients were newly diagnosed with stage II-IVA oral cavity squamous cell carcinoma and had received no prior systemic or radiation treatment. The cohort consisted of patients with HPV-negative, locally advanced oral cavity squamous cell carcinoma. No culture maintenance or expansion was done, as the peripheral blood mononuclear cells went straight to analysis. Samples were obtained from a longitudinal correlative study of a single-arm phase II trial of neoadjuvant nivolumab in oral cavity squamous cell carcinoma. Subject-matched pre- and post-treatment PBMCs and tumors from three responders and three non-responders were subjected to genomic DNA-based TCRbeta sequencing. Peripheral blood mononuclear cells were drawn once before nivolumab treatment and a second time after treatment, when surgery took place. The Maxwell RSC DNA from Cells kit was used to extract genomic DNA from PBMCs.

The chain was built from TRBV29-1 and TRBJ2-1, with 10 central nucleotides matching TRBD2. Sequenced material: PBMCs, taken before nivolumab (anti-PD-1) treatment. This TCR derives from a person between 40 and 80 years old with oral cavity squamous cell carcinoma. In nucleotides, the sequence is TGCAGCGGGCGGGGACTAGCGAAGAATAATGAGCAGTTCTTC. Translated, it reads CSGRGLAKNNEQFF.